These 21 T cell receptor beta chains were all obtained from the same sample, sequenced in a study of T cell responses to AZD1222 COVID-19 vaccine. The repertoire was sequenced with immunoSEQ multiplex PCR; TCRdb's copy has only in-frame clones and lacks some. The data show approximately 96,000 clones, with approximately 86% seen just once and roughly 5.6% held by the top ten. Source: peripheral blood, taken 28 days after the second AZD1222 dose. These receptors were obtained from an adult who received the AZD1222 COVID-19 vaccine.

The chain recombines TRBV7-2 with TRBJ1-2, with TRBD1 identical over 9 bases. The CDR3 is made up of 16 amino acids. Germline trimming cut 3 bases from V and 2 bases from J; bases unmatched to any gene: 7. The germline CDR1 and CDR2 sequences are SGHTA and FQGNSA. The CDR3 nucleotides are TGTGCCAGCAGCTTGTCGGCCGGGACAGGGAACTATGGCTACACCTTC. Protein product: CASSLSAGTGNYGYTF.

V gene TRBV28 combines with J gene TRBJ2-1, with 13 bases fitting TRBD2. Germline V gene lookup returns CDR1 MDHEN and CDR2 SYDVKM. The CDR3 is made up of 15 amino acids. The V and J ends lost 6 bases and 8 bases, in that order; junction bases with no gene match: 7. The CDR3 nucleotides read TGTGCCAGCAGCAAATGGACTAGCGGGAGCGATGAGCAGTTCTTC. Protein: CASSKWTSGSDEQFF.

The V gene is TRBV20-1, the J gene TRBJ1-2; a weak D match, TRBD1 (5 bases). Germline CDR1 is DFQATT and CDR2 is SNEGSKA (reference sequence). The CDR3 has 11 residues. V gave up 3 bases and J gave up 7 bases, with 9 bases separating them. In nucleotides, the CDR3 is TGCAGTGCTAGCGCGGGGGGTGGCTACACCTTC. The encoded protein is CSASAGGGYTF.

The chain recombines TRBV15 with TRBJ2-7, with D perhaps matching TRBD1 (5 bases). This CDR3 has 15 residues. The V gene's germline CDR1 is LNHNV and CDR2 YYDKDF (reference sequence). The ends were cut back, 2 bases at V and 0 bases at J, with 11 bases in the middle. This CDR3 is CATSRIQDGSYEQYF. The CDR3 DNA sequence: TGTGCCACCAGCAGAATACAGGACGGCTCCTACGAGCAGTACTTC.

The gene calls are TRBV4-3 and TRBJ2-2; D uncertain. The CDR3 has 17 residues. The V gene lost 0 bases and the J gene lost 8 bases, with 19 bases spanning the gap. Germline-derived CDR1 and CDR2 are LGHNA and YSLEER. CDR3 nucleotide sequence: TGCGCCAGCAGCCAAGATCCCCAGCCGCCCACGTCGGGGGAGCTGTTTTTT. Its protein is CASSQDPQPPTSGELFF.

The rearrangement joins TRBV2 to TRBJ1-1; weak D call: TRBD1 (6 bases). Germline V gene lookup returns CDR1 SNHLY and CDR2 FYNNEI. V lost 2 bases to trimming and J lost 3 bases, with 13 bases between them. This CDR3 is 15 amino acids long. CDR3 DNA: TGTGCCAGCAGTGAATACGCGGGGGCGGACACTGAAGCTTTCTTT. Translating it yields CASSEYAGADTEAFF.

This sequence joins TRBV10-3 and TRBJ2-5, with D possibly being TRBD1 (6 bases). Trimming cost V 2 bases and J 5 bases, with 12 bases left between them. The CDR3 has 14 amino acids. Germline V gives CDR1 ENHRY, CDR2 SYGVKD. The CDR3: CAISEGQPGETQYF. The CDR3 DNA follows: TGTGCCATCAGTGAGGGACAGCCGGGGGAGACCCAGTACTTC.

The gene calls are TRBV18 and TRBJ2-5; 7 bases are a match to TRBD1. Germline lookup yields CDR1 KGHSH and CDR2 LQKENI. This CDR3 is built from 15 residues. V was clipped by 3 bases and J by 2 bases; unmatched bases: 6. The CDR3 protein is CASSPRPDRQETQYF. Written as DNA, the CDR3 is TGTGCCAGCTCACCCCGCCCGGACAGGCAAGAGACCCAGTACTTC.

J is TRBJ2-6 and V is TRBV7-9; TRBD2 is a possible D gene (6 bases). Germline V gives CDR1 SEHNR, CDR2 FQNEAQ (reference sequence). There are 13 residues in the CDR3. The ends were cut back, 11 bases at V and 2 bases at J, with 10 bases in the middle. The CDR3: CAGTSTGANVLTF. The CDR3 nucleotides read TGTGCCGGAACTAGCACTGGGGCCAACGTCCTGACTTTC.

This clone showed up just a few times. The CDR3 DNA sequence: TGTGCCAGTAGTCGCACAGGGGGAAGGCCCCAGCATTTT. Translated, it gives CASSRTGGRPQHF. The V gene is TRBV19, the J gene TRBJ1-5, with 8 bases fitting TRBD1. Germline V gives CDR1 LNHDA, CDR2 SQIVND (reference sequence). Trimming took 5 bases from V and 9 from J; bases not matched to a gene: 6. CDR3 size: 13 residues. Using reference TRBV19 and TRBJ1-5 for the parts outside the CDR3, the full variable domain is DGGITQSPKYLFRKEGQNVTLSCEQNLNHDAMYWYRQDPGQGLRLIYYSQIVNDFQKGDIAEGYSVSREKKESFPLTVTSAQKNPTAFYLCASSRTGGRPQHFGDGTRLSIL.

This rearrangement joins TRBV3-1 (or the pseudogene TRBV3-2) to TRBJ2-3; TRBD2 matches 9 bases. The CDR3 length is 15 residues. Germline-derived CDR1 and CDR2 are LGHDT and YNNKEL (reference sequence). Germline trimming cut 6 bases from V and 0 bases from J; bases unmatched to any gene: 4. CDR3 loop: CASSLSGGSTDTQYF. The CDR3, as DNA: TGTGCCAGCAGTCTTAGCGGGGGTAGCACAGATACGCAGTATTTT.

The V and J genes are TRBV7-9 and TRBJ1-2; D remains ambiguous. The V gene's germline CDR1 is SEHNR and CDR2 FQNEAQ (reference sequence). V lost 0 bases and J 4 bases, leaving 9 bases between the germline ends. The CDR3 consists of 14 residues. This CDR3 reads CASSLAPGLYGYTF. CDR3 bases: TGTGCCAGCAGCTTAGCGCCGGGCCTCTATGGCTACACCTTC.

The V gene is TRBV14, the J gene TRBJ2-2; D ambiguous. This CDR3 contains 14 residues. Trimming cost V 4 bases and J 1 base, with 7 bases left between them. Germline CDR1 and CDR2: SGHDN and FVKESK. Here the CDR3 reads CASSPDVNTGELFF. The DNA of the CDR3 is TGTGCCAGCAGCCCGGACGTGAACACCGGGGAGCTGTTTTTT. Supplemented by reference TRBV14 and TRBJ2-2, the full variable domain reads EAGVTQFPSHSVIEKGQTVTLRCDPISGHDNLYWYRRVMGKEIKFLLHFVKESKQDESGMPNNRFLAERTGGTYSTLKVQPAELEDSGVYFCASSPDVNTGELFFGEGSRLTVL.

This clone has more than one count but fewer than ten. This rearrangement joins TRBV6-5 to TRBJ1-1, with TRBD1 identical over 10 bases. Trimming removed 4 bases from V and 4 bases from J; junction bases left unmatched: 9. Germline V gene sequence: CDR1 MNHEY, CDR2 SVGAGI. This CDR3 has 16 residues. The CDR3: CASSSGQGVTSTEAFF. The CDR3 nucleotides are TGTGCCAGCAGTTCCGGACAGGGGGTGACCAGCACTGAAGCTTTCTTT.

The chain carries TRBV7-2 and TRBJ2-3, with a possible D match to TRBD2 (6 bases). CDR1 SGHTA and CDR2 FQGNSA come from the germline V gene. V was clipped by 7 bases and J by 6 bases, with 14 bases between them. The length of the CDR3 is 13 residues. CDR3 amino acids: CASTRRGSDTQYF. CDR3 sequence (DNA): TGTGCCAGCACAAGGAGGGGATCCGATACGCAGTATTTT.

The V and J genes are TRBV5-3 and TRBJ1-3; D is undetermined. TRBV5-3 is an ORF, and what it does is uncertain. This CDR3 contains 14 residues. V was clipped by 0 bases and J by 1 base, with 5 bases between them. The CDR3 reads CARSLAQSGNTIYF. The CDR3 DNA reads TGTGCCAGAAGCTTGGCGCAGTCTGGAAACACCATATATTTT.

CDR3 loop: CASSLVVITYQETQYF. Written as DNA, the CDR3 is TGTGCCAGCAGCTTAGTCGTAATCACGTACCAAGAGACCCAGTACTTC. The J gene is TRBJ2-5, the V gene TRBV7-2; D ambiguous. Germline CDR1 SGHTA, CDR2 FQGNSA. V dropped 1 base and J dropped 0 bases, with 12 bases sitting between them. The CDR3 has 16 residues.

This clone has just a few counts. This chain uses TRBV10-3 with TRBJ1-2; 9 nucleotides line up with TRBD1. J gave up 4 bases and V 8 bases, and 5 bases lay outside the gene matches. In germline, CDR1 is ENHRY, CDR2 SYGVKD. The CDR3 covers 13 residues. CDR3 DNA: TGTGCCATCCGGGACAGGGATTCCTATGGCTACACCTTC. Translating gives CAIRDRDSYGYTF.

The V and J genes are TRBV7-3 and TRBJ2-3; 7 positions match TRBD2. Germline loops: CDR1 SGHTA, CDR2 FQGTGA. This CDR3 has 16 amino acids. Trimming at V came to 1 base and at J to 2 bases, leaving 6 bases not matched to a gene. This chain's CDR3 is CASSLRLAAITDTQYF. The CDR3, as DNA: TGTGCCAGCAGCTTAAGACTAGCAGCCATCACAGATACGCAGTATTTT.

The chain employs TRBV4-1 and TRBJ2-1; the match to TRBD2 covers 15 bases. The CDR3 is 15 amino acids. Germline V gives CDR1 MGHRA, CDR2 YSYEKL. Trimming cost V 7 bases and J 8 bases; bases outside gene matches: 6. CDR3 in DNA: TGCGCCAGCACCCTGGGACTAGCGGGGGGTGATGAGCAGTTCTTC. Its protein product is CASTLGLAGGDEQFF.

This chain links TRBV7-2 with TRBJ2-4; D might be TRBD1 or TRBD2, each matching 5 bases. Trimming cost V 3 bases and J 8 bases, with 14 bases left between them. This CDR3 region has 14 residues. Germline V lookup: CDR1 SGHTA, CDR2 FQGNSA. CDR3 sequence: CASSLMRGTDIQYF. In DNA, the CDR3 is TGTGCCAGCAGCTTGATGAGGGGCACGGACATTCAGTACTTC.